The 28 T cell receptor beta chains listed next were all sequenced from one sample in a study of T cell repertoires and HLA-DP antigens. Sequencing used immunoSEQ multiplex PCR; TCRdb keeps in-frame clones, though not all of them. The repertoire holds 90,000 to 130,000 clones, with almost 95% as singletons. These TCRs are of unknown antigen specificity. The material sequenced was CD4+ T cells from PBMCs. The source of these receptors is a woman aged 18 to 35 in good health and CMV-seronegative.

The chain uses TRBV7-6 and TRBJ2-3, with 9 bases identical to TRBD1. Unmatched junction bases numbered 3, after V lost 6 bases and J lost 2 bases. This CDR3 has 14 residues. In germline, CDR1 is SGHVS, CDR2 FNYEAQ. CDR3 sequence (DNA): TGTGCCAGCAGTCGGACAGGGGTCACAGATACGCAGTATTTT. It encodes CASSRTGVTDTQYF.

J is TRBJ2-7 and V is TRBV7-6; a possible D gene is TRBD2 (5 bases). Per germline, CDR1 SGHVS and CDR2 FNYEAQ. This CDR3 is built from 13 residues. Trimming left V 5 bases short and J 3 bases short, with 11 bases between. CDR3 protein: CASSPLEDYEQYF. The DNA of the CDR3 is TGTGCCAGCAGCCCCCTGGAGGACTACGAGCAGTACTTC.

This chain joins TRBV7-2 and TRBJ1-5; no firm D call. V was cut by 7 bases and J by 0 bases, with 13 bases left in between. From germline, CDR1 is SGHTA and CDR2 FQGNSA. The CDR3 has 15 residues. CDR3 DNA: TGTGCCAGCACCCCTTACATGGATAGCAATCAGCCCCAGCATTTT. It is translated as CASTPYMDSNQPQHF.

This chain connects TRBV7-9 to TRBJ1-3; no firm D call. The germline V gene encodes CDR1 SEHNR and CDR2 FQNEAQ (reference sequence). This CDR3 contains 14 residues. Trimming removed 5 bases from V and 0 bases from J, with 8 bases in between. This CDR3 reads CASSTTLSGNTIYF. CDR3 DNA sequence: TGTGCCAGCAGCACGACCCTCTCTGGAAACACCATATATTTT.

The chain links TRBV6-5 to TRBJ1-3; D uncertain. CDR3 length: 16 residues. Germline CDR1 reads MNHEY; CDR2 reads SVGAGI. Deletions cut 4 bases from V and 0 bases from J, with 13 bases between. CDR3 sequence: CASSSSGPSSGNTIYF. CDR3 coding DNA: TGTGCCAGCAGTTCGTCCGGGCCCTCCTCTGGAAACACCATATATTTT.

V is TRBV6-1 and J is TRBJ2-7, with D possibly matching TRBD1 (5 bases). Per the germline V gene, CDR1 is MNHNS and CDR2 is SASEGT. Trimming removed 1 base from V and 9 bases from J, with 19 bases in between. This CDR3 has 15 amino acids. The chain's CDR3 is CASSEDRTPSLGQYF. The CDR3 DNA follows: TGTGCCAGCAGTGAAGACAGGACCCCAAGCTTAGGGCAGTACTTC.

This clone was seen once. The chain couples TRBV6-6 to TRBJ2-3; D call uncertain. The CDR3 runs to 12 residues. V lost 8 bases, J lost 6 bases, and 12 bases lay in between. The germline V gene has CDR1 MNHNY and CDR2 SVGAGI (reference sequence). The CDR3: CASAVNQDTQYF. CDR3 nucleotide sequence: TGTGCCAGCGCCGTTAACCAGGATACGCAGTATTTT.

The chain employs TRBV29-1 and TRBJ2-3; 7 nucleotides agree with TRBD2. Unmatched junction bases numbered 7, after V lost 8 bases and J lost 2 bases. There are 13 residues in the CDR3. Per germline, CDR1 SQVTM and CDR2 ANQGSEA. CDR3 sequence: CSFSRGNTDTQYF. The CDR3 nucleotides read TGCAGCTTCTCGCGGGGGAACACAGATACGCAGTATTTT.

This clone was counted once. The V gene is TRBV27, the J gene TRBJ1-4, with 7 bases fitting TRBD1. Trimming removed 2 bases from V and 8 bases from J; junction bases left unmatched: 5. CDR1 MNHEY and CDR2 SMNVEV come from the germline V gene (reference sequence). CDR3 length: 14 residues. As DNA, the CDR3 is TGTGCCAGCAGTTTAAACAGGGGAAGCGAAAAACTGTTTTTT. Its translation is CASSLNRGSEKLFF.

This clone showed up just once. The chain has TRBV4-1 and TRBJ2-5; D possibly matches TRBD1 or TRBD2 (7 bases each). CDR1 is MGHRA and CDR2 is YSYEKL in the germline V gene. V lost 3 bases and J 5 bases, leaving 22 bases between the germline ends. The CDR3 length is 17 residues. The CDR3 DNA is TGCGCCAGCAGCCAGGGGAGGGGGCAGGGGTTTGGGGAGACCCAGTACTTC. Amino acid sequence: CASSQGRGQGFGETQYF.

This clone was counted a single time. The junction does not match germline at one end; this may be a read error. The chain has TRBV5-4 and TRBJ1-5; D call uncertain. CDR3 length: 13 amino acids. Looked up from germline, CDR1 is SGHNT and CDR2 is YYREEE (reference sequence). This CDR3 is CASSFGPNRPQHF. As DNA, the CDR3 is TGTGCCAGCAGCTTTGGGCCCAATCGGCCCCAGCATTTT.

A remark on this clone: Within the sample, other DNA sequences also encode this same CDR3. The rearrangement joins TRBV28 to TRBJ1-2, with a tentative D call TRBD1 (5 bases). Trimming stripped 3 bases from V and 7 bases from J, with 15 bases between. The CDR3 spans 14 residues. Germline CDR1 is MDHEN and CDR2 is SYDVKM. The CDR3, as DNA: TGTGCCAGCAGTTTGTCCCGGCAGGGAATTGGCTACACCTTC. Translated: CASSLSRQGIGYTF.

The chain links TRBV9 to TRBJ1-1; tentative D call: TRBD1 (5 bases). V lost 2 bases to trimming and J lost 4 bases, with 21 bases between them. Germline values: CDR1 SGDLS, CDR2 YYNGEE. The CDR3 is 17 amino acids. The CDR3 nucleotides are TGTGCCAGCAGCGTGGAGAAGGGTTATTGGGGGAGCACTGAAGCTTTCTTT. Translated: CASSVEKGYWGSTEAFF.

This rearrangement joins TRBV5-4 to TRBJ1-1; the D is unclear. The CDR3 is 14 residues long. V was shortened by 0 bases and J by 4 bases, with 10 bases between the two germline ends. Germline lookup yields CDR1 SGHNT and CDR2 YYREEE (reference sequence). The CDR3 loop is CASSLGRPSTEAFF. CDR3 DNA: TGTGCCAGCAGCTTGGGACGTCCTAGCACTGAAGCTTTCTTT.

The chain couples TRBV5-1 to TRBJ1-2, with TRBD1 matching over 8 bases. The V gene's germline CDR1 is SGHRS and CDR2 YFSETQ. This CDR3 comprises 15 residues. The V gene end was trimmed by 4 bases and the J gene end by 4 bases; junction bases not matched to a gene: 9. The CDR3 sequence: CASSPGGTGVYGYTF. CDR3 nucleotides: TGCGCCAGCAGCCCTGGGGGGACAGGAGTCTATGGCTACACCTTC.

In DNA form, the CDR3 reads TGCGCCAGCAGCTCCCGGGACAGGGGGCTAGGGTACTATGGCTACACCTTC. It encodes CASSSRDRGLGYYGYTF. This sequence joins TRBV5-1 and TRBJ1-2, with 12 bases fitting TRBD1. CDR3 size: 17 residues. CDR1 is SGHRS and CDR2 is YFSETQ in the germline V gene. V shed 3 bases and J 3 bases; nucleotides not matched to a gene: 9.

V gene TRBV7-9 combines with J gene TRBJ2-5; 8 bases map to TRBD1. CDR1 and CDR2 (germline): SEHNR, FQNEAQ (reference sequence). Trimming at V came to 2 bases and at J to 5 bases, leaving 4 bases not matched to a gene. The CDR3 consists of 14 residues. CDR3 DNA sequence: TGTGCCAGCAGCTTAAACAGGGGGTGGGAGACCCAGTACTTC. Protein sequence: CASSLNRGWETQYF.

The chain employs TRBV10-3 and TRBJ2-3; D is possibly TRBD2 (6 bases). The germline CDR1 and CDR2 sequences are ENHRY and SYGVKD. The ends were cut back, 4 bases at V and 3 bases at J, with 8 bases in the middle. The CDR3 loop spans 13 amino acids. CDR3 amino acids: CAISVGGTDTQYF. DNA for the CDR3: TGTGCCATCAGTGTTGGGGGGACAGATACGCAGTATTTT.

The genes are TRBV12-5 and TRBJ2-2; a possible D gene is TRBD2 (6 bases). Trimming removed 3 bases at V and 1 base at J, with 6 bases between. The CDR3 loop spans 14 amino acids. Germline values: CDR1 LGHNT, CDR2 FRNRAP. CDR3 coding DNA: TGTGCTAGTGGTTTCGGGAGGAACACCGGGGAGCTGTTTTTT. Translation gives CASGFGRNTGELFF.

V gene TRBV28 combines with J gene TRBJ2-7; maybe TRBD1 (8 bases). This CDR3 contains 15 residues. In germline, CDR1 is MDHEN, CDR2 SYDVKM. Trimming stripped 5 bases from V and 3 bases from J, with 17 bases between. The CDR3, as DNA: TGTGCCAGCAGTCCCGGGGGGACAGGCCACTACGAGCAGTACGTC. Translating gives CASSPGGTGHYEQYV.

The CDR3 here is CASSETGTGYGYTF. The CDR3 nucleotides are TGTGCCAGCAGTGAAACCGGGACAGGCTATGGCTACACCTTC. This chain joins TRBV6-1 and TRBJ1-2, with 8 bases aligning to TRBD1. CDR3 length equals 14 residues. CDR1 is MNHNS and CDR2 is SASEGT in the germline V gene. Unmatched junction bases numbered 3, after V lost 2 bases and J lost 4 bases.

The chain combines TRBV7-9 with TRBJ2-2; possible D gene TRBD1, 6 bases. Germline V gives CDR1 SEHNR, CDR2 FQNEAQ (reference sequence). Trimming removed 5 bases from V and 4 bases from J, with 14 bases in between. This CDR3 spans 15 amino acids. CDR3 bases: TGTGCCAGCAGCCCGGACAGCCGTGGCACCGGGGAGCTGTTTTTT. This gives the protein CASSPDSRGTGELFF.

This chain connects TRBV27 to TRBJ2-2; no clear D. Germline V gives CDR1 MNHEY, CDR2 SMNVEV (reference sequence). The CDR3 extends over 14 amino acids. The V and J ends lost 6 bases and 3 bases respectively, with 11 bases between them. The CDR3 protein is CASRGPTYTGELFF. For the CDR3, the DNA is TGTGCCAGCAGAGGACCTACTTACACCGGGGAGCTGTTTTTT.

The rearrangement joins TRBV6-1 to TRBJ1-4; D uncertain. CDR1 and CDR2 from the germline V gene are MNHNS and SASEGT. V was cut by 6 bases and J by 4 bases, with 12 bases left in between. This CDR3 region has 14 residues. CDR3 region: CASRVGPVNEKLFF. For the CDR3, the DNA is TGTGCCAGCAGGGTGGGTCCGGTTAATGAAAAACTGTTTTTT.

The chain combines TRBV18 with TRBJ2-5; 11 bases line up with TRBD2. The assigned J gene may be wrong: the sequence end matches TRBJ2-7 better. The CDR3 is made up of 16 amino acids. Germline V gene data show CDR1 as KGHSH and CDR2 as LQKENI. CDR3 DNA sequence: TGTGCCAGCTCACAACTAGCGGGAGTTCGTACCTACGAGCAGTACTTC. It codes for CASSQLAGVRTYEQYF.

This sequence joins TRBV4-2 and TRBJ1-2, with unresolved D. The ends were cut back, 1 base at V and 0 bases at J, with 9 bases in the middle. This CDR3 has 15 residues. The germline V gene has CDR1 LGHNA and CDR2 YNFKEQ. CDR3 in DNA: TGTGCCAGCAGCCAAGGACGAGGAGCTAACTATGGCTACACCTTC. Amino acids: CASSQGRGANYGYTF.

V gene TRBV5-1 combines with J gene TRBJ2-1; 9 nucleotides agree with TRBD1. The V gene's germline CDR1 is SGHRS and CDR2 YFSETQ. This CDR3 is 18 amino acids long. V gave up 3 bases and J gave up 4 bases; unmatched junction bases: 14. In DNA, the CDR3 is TGCGCCAGCAGCTCGGGACAGGGCACAGGATCCCCTTACAATGAGCAGTTCTTC. Protein sequence: CASSSGQGTGSPYNEQFF.

CDR3 bases: TGTGCCAGCTCACGAAAGGTCAAACAGCTTGGGAACACTGAAGCTTTCTTT. It codes for CASSRKVKQLGNTEAFF. The rearrangement joins TRBV18 to TRBJ1-1; D is undetermined. Germline CDR1 reads KGHSH; CDR2 reads LQKENI. This CDR3 spans 17 amino acids. The germline V and J ends were trimmed by 4 bases and 1 base, with 19 bases remaining between them.